Sequencing of this TCR beta chain was carried out in a study of beta chain features in type 1 diabetes. Study as a whole: Healthy donors and patients showed comparable age, gender and cell yields.

Findings of the study overall: TCRB CDR3s were moderately but significantly shorter in Type 1 diabetes patients in all four CD4+ subsets. The question of HLA type influencing TCRB rearrangement was one that remained unresolved here. Patients and controls would share equally any PCR tilt toward shorter templates.

A few counts support this clone. Its antigen is unknown. Germline assignment: CDR1 GTSNPN and CDR2 SVGIG (reference sequence). There are 16 residues in the CDR3. Trimming took off 3 bases at V and 5 bases at J, with 23 bases between the two ends. Expressed TCRB transcripts were sequenced, since all the RNA that had been isolated was reverse transcribed. Sequencing used immunoSEQ multiplex PCR; TCRdb keeps in-frame clones, though not all of them. Of hundreds of thousands of clones in the sample, around an eighth are singletons; the top ten hold around 0.04%. The genes are TRBV30 and TRBJ2-7; possible D gene TRBD2, 5 bases. Source material: naive CD4+ T cells from blood. The clonotype was recovered from a man aged 18 to 30 with type 1 diabetes. The CDR3 bases are TGTGCCTGGAGGTCCTTCAGCGGTTGGGTTTCGGACGAGCAGTACTTC. This sequence encodes CAWRSFSGWVSDEQYF. The complete variable domain, with remaining parts taken from reference TRBV30 and TRBJ2-7, reads SQTIHQWPATLVQPVGSPLSLECTVEGTSNPNLYWYRQAAGRGLQLLFYSVGIGQISSEVPQNLSASRPQDRQFILSSKKLLLSDSGFYLCAWRSFSGWVSDEQYFGPGTRLTVT.